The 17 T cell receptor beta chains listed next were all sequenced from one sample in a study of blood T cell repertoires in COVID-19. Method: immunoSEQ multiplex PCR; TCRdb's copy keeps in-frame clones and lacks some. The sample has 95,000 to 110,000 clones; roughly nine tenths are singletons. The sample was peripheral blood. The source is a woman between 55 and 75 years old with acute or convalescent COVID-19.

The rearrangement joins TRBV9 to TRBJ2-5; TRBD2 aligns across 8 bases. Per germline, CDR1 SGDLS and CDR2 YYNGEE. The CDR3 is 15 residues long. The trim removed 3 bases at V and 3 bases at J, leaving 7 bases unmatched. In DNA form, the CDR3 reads TGTGCCAGCAGCGCTCAGGGACTAGTGGAAGAGACCCAGTACTTC. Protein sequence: CASSAQGLVEETQYF.

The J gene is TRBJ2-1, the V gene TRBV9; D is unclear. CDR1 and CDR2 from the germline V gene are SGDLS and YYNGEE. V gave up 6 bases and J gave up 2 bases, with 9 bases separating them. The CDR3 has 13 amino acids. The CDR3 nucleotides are TGTGCCAGCACCACTGGAGCCTACAATGAGCAGTTCTTC. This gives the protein CASTTGAYNEQFF. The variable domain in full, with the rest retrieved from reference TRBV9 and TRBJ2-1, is DSGVTQTPKHLITATGQRVTLRCSPRSGDLSVYWYQQSLDQGLQFLIQYYNGEERAKGNILERFSAQQFPDLHSELNLSSLELGDSALYFCASTTGAYNEQFFGPGTRLTVL.

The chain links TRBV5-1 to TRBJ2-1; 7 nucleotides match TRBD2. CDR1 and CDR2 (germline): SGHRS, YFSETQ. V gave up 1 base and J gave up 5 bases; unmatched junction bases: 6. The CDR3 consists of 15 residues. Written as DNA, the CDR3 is TGCGCCAGCAGCTTGACGGGACTAACCAACAATGAGCAGTTCTTC. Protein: CASSLTGLTNNEQFF.

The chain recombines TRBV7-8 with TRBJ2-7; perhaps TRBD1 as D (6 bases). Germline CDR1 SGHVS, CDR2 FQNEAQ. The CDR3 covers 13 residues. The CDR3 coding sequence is TGTGCCAGCGGCTTGAGGCAGGGGAGCGAGCAGTACGTC. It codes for CASGLRQGSEQYV.

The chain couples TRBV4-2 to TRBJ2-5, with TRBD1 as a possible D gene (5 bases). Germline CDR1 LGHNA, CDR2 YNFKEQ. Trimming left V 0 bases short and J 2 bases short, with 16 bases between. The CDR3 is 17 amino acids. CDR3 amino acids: CASSQDWARAWQETQYF. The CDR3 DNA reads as TGTGCCAGCAGCCAAGACTGGGCCAGGGCTTGGCAAGAGACCCAGTACTTC.

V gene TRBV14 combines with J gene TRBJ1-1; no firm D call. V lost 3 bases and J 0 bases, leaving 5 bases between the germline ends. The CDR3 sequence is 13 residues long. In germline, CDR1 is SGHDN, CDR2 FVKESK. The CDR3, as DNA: TGTGCCAGCAGCCAGTTCATGAACACTGAAGCTTTCTTT. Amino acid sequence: CASSQFMNTEAFF.

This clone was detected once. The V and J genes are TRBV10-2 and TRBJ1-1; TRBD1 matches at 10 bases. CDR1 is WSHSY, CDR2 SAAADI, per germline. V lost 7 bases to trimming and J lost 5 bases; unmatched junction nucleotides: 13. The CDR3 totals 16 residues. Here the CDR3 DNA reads TGCGCCAGCACCCCTTCTGGGACAGGGGTAGGTACTGAAGCTTTCTTT. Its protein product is CASTPSGTGVGTEAFF.

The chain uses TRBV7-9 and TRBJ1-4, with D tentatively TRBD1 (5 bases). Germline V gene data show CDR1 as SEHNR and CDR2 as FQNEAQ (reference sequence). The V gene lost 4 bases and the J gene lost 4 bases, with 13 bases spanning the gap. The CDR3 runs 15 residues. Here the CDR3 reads CASSSRAGDNEKLFF. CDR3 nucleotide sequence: TGTGCCAGCAGCTCTAGGGCGGGGGATAATGAAAAACTGTTTTTT.

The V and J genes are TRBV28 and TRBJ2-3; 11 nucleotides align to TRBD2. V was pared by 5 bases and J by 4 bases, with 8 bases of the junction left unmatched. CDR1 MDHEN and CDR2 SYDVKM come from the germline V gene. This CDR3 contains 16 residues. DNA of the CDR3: TGTGCCAGCAGTCCCCTAGCGGGAGGCCGCCCAGATACGCAGTATTTT. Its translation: CASSPLAGGRPDTQYF.

CDR3 coding DNA: TGTGCCAGCAAGAGGGGGACTAGCCGAGACGAGCAGTACTTC. It specifies CASKRGTSRDEQYF. The chain has TRBV3-1 (or the pseudogene TRBV3-2) and TRBJ2-7, with TRBD2 matching over 9 bases. CDR1 is LGHDT, CDR2 YNNKEL, per germline (reference sequence). J was trimmed by 5 bases and V by 7 bases; bases with no gene match: 9. The CDR3 has 14 amino acids.

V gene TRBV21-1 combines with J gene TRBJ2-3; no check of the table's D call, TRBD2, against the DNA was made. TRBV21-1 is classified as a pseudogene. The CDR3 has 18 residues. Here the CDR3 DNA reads TGTGCCAGCAGCACACGGGTAGGGGGAGCGGGGGTGGCAGATACGCAGTATTTT. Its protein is CASSTRVGGAGVADTQYF.

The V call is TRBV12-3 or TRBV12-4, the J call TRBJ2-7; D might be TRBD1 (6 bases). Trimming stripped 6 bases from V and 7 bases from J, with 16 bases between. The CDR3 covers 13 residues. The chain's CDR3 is CASSLSGVREQYV. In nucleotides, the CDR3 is TGTGCCAGCAGCCTTTCAGGGGTCCGAGAGCAGTACGTC.

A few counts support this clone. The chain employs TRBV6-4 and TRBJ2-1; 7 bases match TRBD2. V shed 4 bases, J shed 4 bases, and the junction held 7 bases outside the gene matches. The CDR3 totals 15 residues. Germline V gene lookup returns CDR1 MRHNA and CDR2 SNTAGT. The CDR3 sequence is CASSVERGSYNEQFF. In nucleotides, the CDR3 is TGTGCCAGCAGTGTGGAGCGGGGAAGTTACAATGAGCAGTTCTTC.

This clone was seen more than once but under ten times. The CDR3 DNA sequence: TGTGCCAGCGGCCCGACTTGGGCAGATACGCAGTATTTT. The encoded protein is CASGPTWADTQYF. This sequence joins TRBV27 and TRBJ2-3; D uncertain. The CDR3 runs to 13 residues. V lost 8 bases and J 4 bases, leaving 13 bases between the germline ends. In germline, CDR1 is MNHEY, CDR2 SMNVEV (reference sequence).

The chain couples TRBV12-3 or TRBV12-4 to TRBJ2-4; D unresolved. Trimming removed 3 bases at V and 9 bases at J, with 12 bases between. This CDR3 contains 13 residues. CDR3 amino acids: CASSLHGLGIQYF. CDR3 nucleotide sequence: TGTGCCAGCAGTTTGCACGGGTTGGGCATTCAGTACTTC.

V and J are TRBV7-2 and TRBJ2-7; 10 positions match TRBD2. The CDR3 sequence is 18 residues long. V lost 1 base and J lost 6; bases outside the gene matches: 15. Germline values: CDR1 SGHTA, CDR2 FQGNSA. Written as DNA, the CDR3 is TGTGCCAGCAGCTTAGTGGATAGCGGGAGGTTACCACCCCTCGAGCAGTACTTC. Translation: CASSLVDSGRLPPLEQYF.

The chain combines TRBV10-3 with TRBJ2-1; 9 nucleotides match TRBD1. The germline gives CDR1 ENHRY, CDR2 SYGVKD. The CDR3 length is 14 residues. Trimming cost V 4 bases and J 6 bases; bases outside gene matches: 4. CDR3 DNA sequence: TGTGCCATCAGTGCCCGACAGGGGGTCAATGAGCAGTTCTTC. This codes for CAISARQGVNEQFF.